These 6 T cell receptor beta chains came from one sample sequenced in a study of shared clonotypes between healthy human individuals. Libraries were prepared by immunoSEQ multiplex PCR; TCRdb keeps only in-frame clonotypes and omits some of them. This table has millions of clones, 85% to 95% appearing once. Sequencing was performed on naive CD4+ T cells from PBMCs. The subset was: CD45RA+ positively selected. The source of these receptors is a young man in good health. Some clones in this sample may be carry-over from other donors' samples.

The chain links TRBV2 to TRBJ2-2; tentatively, D is TRBD2 (6 bases). V lost 7 bases and J 5 bases, leaving 14 bases between the germline ends. The CDR3 covers 14 residues. The germline gives CDR1 SNHLY, CDR2 FYNNEI. CDR3 sequence reads: CASTIRGSTGELFF. The CDR3, as DNA: TGTGCCAGCACCATCCGGGGGAGTACCGGGGAGCTGTTTTTT.

The genes are TRBV18 and TRBJ1-1; D uncertain. The CDR3 is 14 amino acids. The V end was cut by 2 bases, the J end by 3 bases, with 10 bases between. The V gene's germline CDR1 is KGHSH and CDR2 LQKENI. CDR3 coding DNA: TGTGCCAGCTCACCATCCGGCAGGTACACTGAAGCTTTCTTT. It specifies CASSPSGRYTEAFF.

This chain uses TRBV2 with TRBJ1-1; the match to TRBD1 covers 11 bases. This CDR3 spans 18 amino acids. CDR1 is SNHLY and CDR2 is FYNNEI in the germline V gene. Germline trimming cut 4 bases from V and 6 bases from J; bases unmatched to any gene: 16. As DNA, the CDR3 is TGTGCCAGCAGTGGTTTCGGGACAGGGGGAAGAGATGGGGCTGAAGCTTTCTTT. The encoded protein is CASSGFGTGGRDGAEAFF.

J is TRBJ2-7 and V is TRBV10-3; TRBD2 matches 10 bases. The V gene's germline CDR1 is ENHRY and CDR2 SYGVKD. After removal of 1 base from V and 0 bases from J, the junction contained 3 bases not matched to a gene. This CDR3 contains 16 residues. DNA for the CDR3: TGTGCCATCAGTGAGTTAGGGACTAGCGCCTCCTACGAGCAGTACTTC. Amino acids: CAISELGTSASYEQYF.

This clone was observed once. The J gene is TRBJ2-7, the V gene TRBV5-1; TRBD1 agrees at 7 bases. The CDR3 loop spans 16 amino acids. Germline CDR1 SGHRS, CDR2 YFSETQ. V gave up 0 bases and J gave up 1 base; unmatched junction bases: 7. The CDR3 is CASSLDGTESSYEQYF. Here the CDR3 DNA reads TGCGCCAGCAGCTTGGATGGGACAGAAAGTTCCTACGAGCAGTACTTC.

The CDR3 nucleotides read TGTGCCACCAGCAGAGATCGAGGTGGCGGAGGCAAAAACATTCAGTACTTC. This encodes CATSRDRGGGGKNIQYF. The chain couples TRBV15 to TRBJ2-4, with D tentatively TRBD2 (5 bases). From germline, CDR1 is LNHNV and CDR2 YYDKDF (reference sequence). Trimming pared 0 bases from V and 3 bases from J, leaving 15 bases between. The CDR3 runs 17 residues.